The 28 T cell receptor beta chains presented below share a single source sample, sequenced in a study of OX40 agonist ivuxolimab in advanced cancers. Measured with immunoSEQ multiplex PCR; TCRdb has only the in-frame clones, and not every one. Here the sample spans approximately 60,000 clones, approximately 82% being singletons. The input for sequencing was CD4+ or CD8+ T cells sorted from blood, taken in a trial of the OX40 agonist ivuxolimab. Receptors originate from an adult with an advanced solid tumor such as melanoma, head and neck, liver or kidney cancer.

This sequence joins TRBV27 and TRBJ2-7, with 8 bases lining up with TRBD2. In germline, CDR1 is MNHEY, CDR2 SMNVEV (reference sequence). V gave up 5 bases and J gave up 4 bases; unmatched junction bases: 10. The CDR3 contains 15 residues. This CDR3 is CASSLGGAGVYEQYF. DNA for the CDR3: TGTGCCAGCAGTCTGGGGGGAGCGGGGGTATACGAGCAGTACTTC.

This rearrangement joins TRBV18 to TRBJ2-1; 10 nucleotides line up with TRBD1. The CDR3 sequence is 14 residues long. From germline, CDR1 is KGHSH and CDR2 LQKENI. The V gene end was trimmed by 6 bases and the J gene end by 4 bases; junction bases not matched to a gene: 3. The CDR3 sequence: CASSGTGVYNEQFF. CDR3 sequence (DNA): TGTGCCAGCTCCGGGACAGGGGTTTACAATGAGCAGTTCTTC.

This clone is a singleton in its sample. V and J are TRBV5-4 and TRBJ1-1; D is perhaps TRBD1 (5 bases). The CDR3 runs to 14 residues. Germline values: CDR1 SGHNT, CDR2 YYREEE (reference sequence). V was pared by 1 base and J by 0 bases, with 7 bases between. Written as DNA, the CDR3 is TGTGCCAGCAGCTTGCAGGGTATGAACACTGAAGCTTTCTTT. Amino acids: CASSLQGMNTEAFF.

The V and J genes are TRBV29-1 and TRBJ2-1, with a weak D call TRBD2 (6 bases). Per the germline V gene, CDR1 is SQVTM and CDR2 is ANQGSEA. Trimming took 5 bases from V and 5 from J, leaving 16 bases between them. The CDR3 runs to 14 residues. The CDR3 region is CSVPWGTLDNEQFF. In DNA form, the CDR3 reads TGCAGCGTTCCCTGGGGGACTCTCGACAATGAGCAGTTCTTC.

The rearrangement links TRBV15 to TRBJ2-5, with 10 bases fitting TRBD1. The CDR3 has 14 residues. J gave up 3 bases and V 3 bases, and 1 base lay outside the gene matches. The germline gives CDR1 LNHNV, CDR2 YYDKDF (reference sequence). DNA for the CDR3: TGTGCCACCAGCAGGGACAGGGGGGAAGAGACCCAGTACTTC. Its protein is CATSRDRGEETQYF.

The chain carries TRBV7-9 and TRBJ2-1; D remains ambiguous. The V gene lost 2 bases and the J gene lost 4 bases, with 9 bases spanning the gap. The CDR3 contains 14 residues. Per germline, CDR1 SEHNR and CDR2 FQNEAQ (reference sequence). CDR3 amino acids: CASSLSAGYNEQFF. The CDR3 nucleotides read TGTGCCAGCAGCTTATCAGCAGGTTACAATGAGCAGTTCTTC. Filled out from reference TRBV7-9 and TRBJ2-1, the complete variable domain reads DTGVSQNPRHKITKRGQNVTFRCDPISEHNRLYWYRQTLGQGPEFLTYFQNEAQLEKSRLLSDRFSAERPKGSFSTLEIQRTEQGDSAMYLCASSLSAGYNEQFFGPGTRLTVL.

The V gene is TRBV27, the J gene TRBJ2-3, with a possible D match to TRBD2 (5 bases). The germline CDR1 and CDR2 sequences are MNHEY and SMNVEV (reference sequence). Deletions cut 6 bases from V and 0 bases from J, with 13 bases between. This CDR3 has 15 residues. The CDR3 reads CASRRQRSSTDTQYF. In DNA, the CDR3 is TGTGCCAGCAGACGTCAGCGGAGTAGCACAGATACGCAGTATTTT.

The V call is TRBV27, the J call TRBJ1-6; TRBD1 agrees at 9 bases. CDR1 and CDR2 (germline): MNHEY, SMNVEV (reference sequence). Trimming removed 6 bases from V and 11 bases from J; junction bases left unmatched: 17. The CDR3 loop spans 17 amino acids. Written as DNA, the CDR3 is TGTGCCAGCAGCCTCCGTTGGGGACAGGGTTCATCGGCACCCCTCCACTTT. Protein sequence: CASSLRWGQGSSAPLHF.

DNA for the CDR3: TGTGCCAGCAGTAGGACTAGCACAGATACGCAGTATTTT. Encoded protein: CASSRTSTDTQYF. The V gene is TRBV7-2, the J gene TRBJ2-3, with a weak D call TRBD2 (5 bases). CDR1 and CDR2 (germline): SGHTA, FQGNSA. The CDR3 is 13 residues long. Trimming took 6 bases from V and 0 from J, leaving 7 bases between them.

The V call is TRBV2, the J call TRBJ2-3; 7 positions agree with TRBD1. Unmatched junction bases numbered 5, after V lost 6 bases and J lost 2 bases. The CDR3 extends over 14 amino acids. Germline V lookup: CDR1 SNHLY, CDR2 FYNNEI. This chain's CDR3 is CASSWDSYTDTQYF. CDR3 nucleotide sequence: TGTGCCAGCAGCTGGGACAGCTACACAGATACGCAGTATTTT. Full variable domain (rest looked up from reference TRBV2 and TRBJ2-3): EPEVTQTPSHQVTQMGQEVILRCVPISNHLYFYWYRQILGQKVEFLVSFYNNEISEKSEIFDDQFSVERPDGSNFTLKIRSTKLEDSAMYFCASSWDSYTDTQYFGPGTRLTVL.

This chain connects TRBV11-2 to TRBJ2-3, with TRBD2 matching over 9 bases. This CDR3 is built from 16 residues. Germline-derived CDR1 and CDR2 are SGHAT and FQNNGV. The trim removed 0 bases at V and 8 bases at J, leaving 9 bases unmatched. The chain's CDR3 is CASSLETSGRGRTQYF. In DNA, the CDR3 is TGTGCCAGCAGCTTAGAGACTAGCGGAAGGGGACGTACGCAGTATTTT.

This clone was seen a handful of times. This chain joins TRBV7-2 and TRBJ2-7; 9 bases fit TRBD1. This CDR3 region has 14 residues. The germline CDR1 and CDR2 sequences are SGHTA and FQGNSA. The V gene end was trimmed by 5 bases and the J gene end by 7 bases; junction bases not matched to a gene: 9. CDR3 protein: CASSHGTGLVEQYF. As DNA, the CDR3 is TGTGCCAGCAGCCACGGGACAGGGCTCGTGGAGCAGTACTTC.

J is TRBJ2-7 and V is TRBV4-2, with TRBD1 as a possible D gene (5 bases). The germline CDR1 and CDR2 sequences are LGHNA and YNFKEQ. Trimming pared 2 bases from V and 5 bases from J, leaving 10 bases between. The CDR3 length is 13 residues. This CDR3 reads CASSQQGSHEQYF. CDR3 bases: TGTGCCAGCAGCCAACAGGGATCCCACGAGCAGTACTTC.

The chain carries TRBV2 and TRBJ2-5; tentatively, D is TRBD1 (5 bases). The germline V and J ends were trimmed by 6 bases and 0 bases, with 5 bases remaining between them. This CDR3 comprises 12 residues. Looked up from germline, CDR1 is SNHLY and CDR2 is FYNNEI. The CDR3: CASRTDQETQYF. In nucleotides, the CDR3 is TGTGCCAGCAGGACAGACCAAGAGACCCAGTACTTC.

This clone showed up just once. This chain joins TRBV7-9 and TRBJ1-2; 7 bases line up with TRBD1. The CDR3 runs to 16 residues. V shed 7 bases, J shed 4 bases, and the junction held 15 bases outside the gene matches. Germline V gives CDR1 SEHNR, CDR2 FQNEAQ (reference sequence). Here the CDR3 DNA reads TGTGCCAGCACCACCTTCGGAGGGGGCGGGAGCTATGGCTACACCTTC. Translating it yields CASTTFGGGGSYGYTF.

The chain has TRBV9 and TRBJ2-3, with TRBD2 matching over 12 bases. This CDR3 has 16 residues. Trimming cost V 3 bases and J 8 bases; bases outside gene matches: 10. In germline, CDR1 is SGDLS, CDR2 YYNGEE. CDR3 sequence reads: CASSARTSGARGTQYF. DNA for the CDR3: TGTGCCAGCAGCGCCAGGACTAGCGGGGCGAGGGGTACGCAGTATTTT. The whole variable domain, filled in from reference TRBV9 and TRBJ2-3, reads DSGVTQTPKHLITATGQRVTLRCSPRSGDLSVYWYQQSLDQGLQFLIQYYNGEERAKGNILERFSAQQFPDLHSELNLSSLELGDSALYFCASSARTSGARGTQYFGPGTRLTVL.

This chain links TRBV19 with TRBJ1-1; possible D gene TRBD1, 5 bases. The CDR3 covers 13 residues. V was shortened by 6 bases and J by 0 bases, with 8 bases between the two germline ends. In germline, CDR1 is LNHDA, CDR2 SQIVND (reference sequence). The chain's CDR3 is CASRAGLNTEAFF. The DNA of the CDR3 is TGTGCCAGTAGAGCAGGGCTGAACACTGAAGCTTTCTTT.

The V and J genes are TRBV5-6 and TRBJ2-7; no reliable D call. The V end lost 0 bases, the J end lost 2 bases, and 12 bases lay between the germline ends. CDR3 length equals 15 residues. Germline V gene sequence: CDR1 SGHDT, CDR2 YYEEEE. The CDR3 loop is CASSLAMGIAYEQYF. CDR3 nucleotides: TGTGCCAGCAGCTTGGCCATGGGGATAGCCTACGAGCAGTACTTC.

This chain uses TRBV16 with TRBJ1-1, with 7 positions matching TRBD1. The germline CDR1 and CDR2 sequences are KGHSY and FQNENV. V was pared by 1 base and J by 4 bases, with 6 bases of the junction left unmatched. The CDR3 has 15 amino acids. CDR3 residues: CASSQLIGGRTEAFF. CDR3 bases: TGTGCCAGCAGCCAATTGATAGGGGGCCGCACTGAAGCTTTCTTT.

V gene TRBV12-5 combines with J gene TRBJ2-5; D remains unclear. Germline V gene sequence: CDR1 LGHNT, CDR2 FRNRAP. Trimming took 5 bases from V and 5 from J, leaving 12 bases between them. CDR3 length: 13 residues. CDR3 in amino acids: CASGPATPETQYF. DNA for the CDR3: TGTGCTAGTGGTCCCGCGACGCCGGAGACCCAGTACTTC.

With regard to this clone: At one end the junction does not follow the germline gene, possibly because of a read error. This chain joins TRBV6-5 and TRBJ2-2, with TRBD1 matching 9 bases. Germline loops: CDR1 MNHEY, CDR2 SVGAGI. The CDR3 has 15 amino acids. In DNA, the CDR3 is TGTGCCAGCAGCTACTCCGGGACAGGGATCCGAGAGCTGTTTTTT. Encoded protein: CASSYSGTGIRELFF.

The rearrangement uses TRBV9 and TRBJ2-2, with D unresolved. Trimming removed 5 bases at V and 3 bases at J, with 8 bases between. Germline V gene sequence: CDR1 SGDLS, CDR2 YYNGEE. This CDR3 region has 13 residues. CDR3 sequence reads: CASSFGHTGELFF. The CDR3 DNA is TGTGCCAGCAGTTTTGGACACACCGGGGAGCTGTTTTTT.

V and J are TRBV25-1 and TRBJ1-2; TRBD1 aligns across 8 bases. The CDR3 totals 15 residues. Per germline, CDR1 MGHDK and CDR2 SYGVNS. Germline trimming cut 5 bases from V and 4 bases from J; bases unmatched to any gene: 9. The chain's CDR3 is CASSKDRGGVYGYTF. The CDR3 bases are TGTGCCAGCAGTAAAGACAGGGGAGGGGTCTATGGCTACACCTTC.

CDR3 DNA sequence: TGTGCCAGCAGCGTAGACCAGGGACTAGCGGGTGGGACCCAGTACTTC. Translated: CASSVDQGLAGGTQYF. The rearrangement links TRBV9 to TRBJ2-5; 12 nucleotides align to TRBD2. V trimming: 0 bases; J trimming: 7 bases; junction bases outside the gene matches: 7. Germline assignment: CDR1 SGDLS and CDR2 YYNGEE. CDR3 length equals 16 residues.

CDR3 loop: CASSSTDDEQFF. CDR3 DNA sequence: TGTGCCAGCAGCTCAACGGATGATGAGCAGTTCTTC. J is TRBJ2-1 and V is TRBV11-1; D ambiguous. Looked up from germline, CDR1 is SGHAT and CDR2 is FQDESV (reference sequence). The V and J ends lost 4 bases and 8 bases respectively, with 9 bases between them. The CDR3 sequence is 12 residues long.

V usage is TRBV15 and J usage is TRBJ2-2; 8 nucleotides line up with TRBD1. Trimming at V came to 2 bases and at J to 7 bases, leaving 9 bases not matched to a gene. The CDR3 runs 16 residues. From germline, CDR1 is LNHNV and CDR2 YYDKDF (reference sequence). CDR3 region: CATSRNPQGAGGELFF. The CDR3 nucleotides read TGTGCCACCAGCAGAAACCCTCAGGGGGCCGGCGGGGAGCTGTTTTTT.

This chain joins TRBV19 and TRBJ2-5, with 16 bases identical to TRBD2. The trim removed 5 bases at V and 4 bases at J, leaving 13 bases unmatched. CDR1 is LNHDA, CDR2 SQIVND, per germline (reference sequence). The CDR3 runs to 19 residues. CDR3: CASSQHTIGTSGGGETQYF. The CDR3 nucleotides read TGTGCCAGTAGTCAACACACCATCGGGACTAGCGGGGGGGGAGAGACCCAGTACTTC. Complete variable domain (other parts from reference TRBV19 and TRBJ2-5): DGGITQSPKYLFRKEGQNVTLSCEQNLNHDAMYWYRQDPGQGLRLIYYSQIVNDFQKGDIAEGYSVSREKKESFPLTVTSAQKNPTAFYLCASSQHTIGTSGGGETQYFGPGTRLLVL.

V gene TRBV2 combines with J gene TRBJ2-1; 15 nucleotides line up with TRBD2. Trimming cost V 5 bases and J 7 bases; bases outside gene matches: 9. The CDR3 consists of 17 residues. Germline V gene sequence: CDR1 SNHLY, CDR2 FYNNEI. The CDR3 DNA follows: TGTGCCAGCAGTTCCGGGACTAGCGGGAGGTCGAGGAATGAGCAGTTCTTC. Translating it yields CASSSGTSGRSRNEQFF.